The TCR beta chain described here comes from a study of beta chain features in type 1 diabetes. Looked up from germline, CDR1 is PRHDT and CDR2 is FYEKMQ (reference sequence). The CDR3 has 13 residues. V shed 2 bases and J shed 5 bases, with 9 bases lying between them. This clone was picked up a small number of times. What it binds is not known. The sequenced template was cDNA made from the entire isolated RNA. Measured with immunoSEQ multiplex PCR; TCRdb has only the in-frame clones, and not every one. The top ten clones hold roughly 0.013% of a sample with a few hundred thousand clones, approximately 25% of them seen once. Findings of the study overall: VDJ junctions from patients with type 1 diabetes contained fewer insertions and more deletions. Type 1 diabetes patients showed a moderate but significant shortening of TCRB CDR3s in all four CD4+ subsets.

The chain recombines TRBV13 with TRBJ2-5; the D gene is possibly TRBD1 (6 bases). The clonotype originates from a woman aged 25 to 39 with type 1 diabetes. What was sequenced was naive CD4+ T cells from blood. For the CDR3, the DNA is TGTGCCAGCAGCTTAAGGGGGATGGAGACCCAGTACTTC. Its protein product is CASSLRGMETQYF.